Listed below are T cell receptor beta chains from one sample, sequenced in a study of T cells in Graves' hyperthyroidism and ophthalmopathy. TCRdb redid the calling of the multiplex PCR reads with MiXCR, one entry per CDR3 protein. This repertoire shows about 290,000 distinct CDR3 sequences, about an eighth found once; its top ten account for roughly 7.5%. The sequencing sample was made of blood. The receptor source for this set is a woman in her thirties with Graves' hyperthyroidism that later progressed to Graves' ophthalmopathy. CDR3s include the opening cysteine and the closing phenylalanine or tryptophan. The D gene is left open where the match is weak. Clone size is given for some rows only: seen once, a few or many times, or a class if the clone is expanded.

D gene: TRBD2; V gene: TRBV3-1; clone size: once; J gene: TRBJ2-3; CDR3 protein: CASSRLGTSGSTQYF; CDR3 DNA: TGTGCCAGCAGCCGTTTGGGGACTAGCGGGAGCACGCAGTATTTT
D gene: -; V gene: TRBV7-9; clone size: -; J gene: TRBJ2-3; CDR3 protein: CASSPTSMYSTDTQYF; CDR3 DNA: TGTGCCAGCAGCCCGACGTCGATGTACAGCACAGATACGCAGTATTTT
D gene: TRBD1; V gene: TRBV2; clone size: few; J gene: TRBJ2-3; CDR3 protein: CASSEEGQGARDTQYF; CDR3 DNA: TGTGCCAGCAGTGAAGAGGGACAGGGGGCGAGAGATACGCAGTATTTT
D gene: -; V gene: TRBV10-3; clone size: many; J gene: TRBJ1-2; CDR3 protein: CAITGFYGYTF; CDR3 DNA: TGTGCCATCACGGGGTTCTATGGCTACACCTTC
D gene: TRBD1; V gene: TRBV7-2; clone size: many; J gene: TRBJ1-3; CDR3 protein: CASSLGGGQGAGNTIYF; CDR3 DNA: TGTGCCAGCAGCTTAGGGGGCGGACAGGGTGCTGGAAACACCATATATTTT
D gene: -; V gene: TRBV11-2; clone size: many; J gene: TRBJ2-7; CDR3 protein: CASSLDPLLGEQYF; CDR3 DNA: TGTGCCAGCAGCTTAGACCCCCTTCTGGGAGAGCAGTACTTC
D gene: -; V gene: TRBV20-1; clone size: few; J gene: TRBJ2-1; CDR3 protein: CSASTVYNEQFF; CDR3 DNA: TGCAGTGCTTCGACAGTATACAATGAGCAGTTCTTC
D gene: TRBD2; V gene: TRBV29-1; clone size: many; J gene: TRBJ2-1; CDR3 protein: CSALHGGWFGDEQFF; CDR3 DNA: TGCAGCGCCCTCCACGGGGGGTGGTTTGGGGATGAGCAGTTCTTC
D gene: -; V gene: TRBV12-3/TRBV12-4; clone size: few; J gene: TRBJ2-2; CDR3 protein: CASSSDSSDTGELFF; CDR3 DNA: TGTGCCAGCAGTTCGGACAGTTCAGACACCGGGGAGCTGTTTTTT
D gene: TRBD1; V gene: TRBV19; clone size: -; J gene: TRBJ2-2; CDR3 protein: CASSVTGGTGELFF; CDR3 DNA: TGTGCCAGTAGTGTAACAGGGGGCACCGGGGAGCTGTTTTTT
D gene: -; V gene: TRBV7-9; clone size: many; J gene: TRBJ1-2; CDR3 protein: CASSLGPDNYGYTF; CDR3 DNA: TGTGCCAGCAGCTTAGGGCCGGATAACTATGGCTACACCTTC
D gene: TRBD2; V gene: TRBV6-2/TRBV6-3; clone size: -; J gene: TRBJ2-2; CDR3 protein: CASSYRPVSSGNHGELFF; CDR3 DNA: TGTGCCAGCAGTTACCGACCTGTTTCTAGCGGGAATCACGGGGAGCTGTTTTTT
D gene: -; V gene: TRBV27; clone size: many; J gene: TRBJ1-5; CDR3 protein: CASSLSAYQPQHF; CDR3 DNA: TGTGCCAGCAGTTTATCGGCCTATCAGCCCCAGCATTTT
D gene: TRBD1; V gene: TRBV12-3/TRBV12-4; clone size: -; J gene: TRBJ2-1; CDR3 protein: CASSLNRGLDEQFF; CDR3 DNA: TGTGCCAGCAGTTTAAACAGGGGGCTGGATGAGCAGTTCTTC
D gene: -; V gene: TRBV4-2; clone size: -; J gene: TRBJ2-1; CDR3 protein: CASSQGEGNNEQFF; CDR3 DNA: TGTGCCAGCAGCCAAGGCGAAGGGAACAATGAGCAGTTCTTC
D gene: TRBD2; V gene: TRBV6-2/TRBV6-3; clone size: many; J gene: TRBJ2-2; CDR3 protein: CASSHGRLAHTGELFF; CDR3 DNA: TGTGCCAGCAGTCACGGGAGACTAGCTCACACCGGGGAGCTGTTTTTT
D gene: TRBD2; V gene: TRBV6-5; clone size: many; J gene: TRBJ2-3; CDR3 protein: CASSYGARTSSHTDTQYF; CDR3 DNA: TGTGCCAGCAGTTATGGCGCTCGGACTAGCAGTCACACAGATACGCAGTATTTT
D gene: -; V gene: TRBV19; clone size: few; J gene: TRBJ1-2; CDR3 protein: CASSIDPDGANYGYTF; CDR3 DNA: TGTGCCAGTAGTATAGACCCCGACGGAGCTAACTATGGCTACACCTTC
D gene: -; V gene: TRBV7-9; clone size: many; J gene: TRBJ1-1; CDR3 protein: CASSSPPGRTEAFF; CDR3 DNA: TGTGCCAGCAGCTCCCCCCCCGGTCGCACTGAAGCTTTCTTT
D gene: TRBD1; V gene: TRBV12-3/TRBV12-4; clone size: many; J gene: TRBJ1-2; CDR3 protein: CASSDRGYGYTF; CDR3 DNA: TGTGCCAGCAGTGACAGGGGGTATGGCTACACCTTC
D gene: TRBD2; V gene: TRBV7-9; clone size: once; J gene: TRBJ2-1; CDR3 protein: CASRLAGGPDNEQFF; CDR3 DNA: TGTGCCAGCAGACTAGCGGGGGGGCCCGACAATGAGCAGTTCTTC
D gene: -; V gene: TRBV7-9; clone size: many; J gene: TRBJ2-1; CDR3 protein: CASSLIRQDNEQFF; CDR3 DNA: TGTGCCAGCAGCTTAATCCGACAGGACAATGAGCAGTTCTTC
D gene: -; V gene: TRBV6-1; clone size: -; J gene: TRBJ2-3; CDR3 protein: CASSESQAVVVDTQYF; CDR3 DNA: TGTGCCAGCAGTGAAAGCCAGGCGGTAGTGGTGGATACGCAGTATTTT
D gene: -; V gene: TRBV15; clone size: many; J gene: TRBJ2-2; CDR3 protein: CATSSLLDKPTGELFF; CDR3 DNA: TGTGCCACCAGCAGTCTTTTGGATAAGCCCACCGGGGAGCTGTTTTTT
D gene: TRBD2; V gene: TRBV20-1; clone size: many; J gene: TRBJ2-5; CDR3 protein: CSATTSGWVTQYF; CDR3 DNA: TGCAGTGCTACTACTAGCGGCTGGGTGACCCAGTACTTC
D gene: TRBD1; V gene: TRBV7-9; clone size: few; J gene: TRBJ1-1; CDR3 protein: CASSSTGAPVMNTEAFF; CDR3 DNA: TGTGCCAGCAGCTCCACAGGGGCCCCTGTTATGAACACTGAAGCTTTCTTT